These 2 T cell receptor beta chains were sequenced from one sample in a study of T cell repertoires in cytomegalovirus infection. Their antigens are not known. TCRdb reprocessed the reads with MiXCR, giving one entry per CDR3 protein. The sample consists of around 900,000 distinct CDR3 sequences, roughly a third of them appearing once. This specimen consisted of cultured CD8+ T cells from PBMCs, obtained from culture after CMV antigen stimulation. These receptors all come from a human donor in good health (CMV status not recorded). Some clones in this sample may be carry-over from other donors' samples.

CDR3 sequence: CASSFPGVGYNEQFF. As DNA, the CDR3 is TGCGCCAGCAGCTTCCCAGGGGTGGGTTACAATGAGCAGTTCTTC. The genes are TRBV5-1 and TRBJ2-1, with D possibly TRBD1 on 6 matching bases. Trimming shortened V by 2 bases and J by 4 bases, and 13 bases separated the two germline ends. Germline V gives CDR1 SGHRS, CDR2 YFSETQ. The CDR3 is 15 residues long.

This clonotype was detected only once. Written as DNA, the CDR3 is TGTGCCAGCAGCCAAGATGCCCCCTACGAGCAGTACTTC. It codes for CASSQDAPYEQYF. The V call is TRBV4-2, the J call TRBJ2-7; D is uncertain. Deletions cut 0 bases from V and 2 bases from J, with 5 bases between. Germline V gives CDR1 LGHNA, CDR2 YNFKEQ. The CDR3 contains 13 residues.